This T cell receptor beta chain was found in a study of monozygotic twins with inflammatory bowel disease. Whole-study results and caveats: Any single strong signal or clonotype tied to IBD lacked support. Other individuals had fewer clonotypes in common with IBD patients than with healthy twins, especially with disease activity.

Regarding this clonotype: Its antigen is not known.

The cDNA of both the TCRalpha and TCRbeta chains was subjected to two nested PCRs of around 16 and 10 cycles. TCRdb re-called the 5' RACE reads and gives one entry per CDR3 protein, without DNA. Its listing shows a few hundred thousand distinct CDR3 sequences. Germline CDR1 reads LNHDA; CDR2 reads SQIVND (reference sequence). The CDR3 has 16 residues. The rearrangement joins TRBV19 to TRBJ2-3; TCRdb designates TRBD2, a call that cannot be tested without DNA. The sample comprised blood. The sequence was obtained from a human donor with ulcerative colitis or Crohn's disease, or a healthy co-twin of an affected twin (not recorded which). The CDR3 loop is CASSRGKSALTDTQYF.